Each of the 18 T cell receptor beta chains below was sequenced from the same sample in a study of immune cell composition in non-small cell lung cancer listed by TCRdb under 2017. Normal lung samples came from the same patient and consisted of non-adjacent lung tissue collected as far from the tumour as possible, at a distance of at least 3 cm. The library was prepared using the immunoSEQ multiplex PCR assay. Imported from immuneACCESS, the table was reduced by TCRdb to in-frame sequences with V and J called. These copies leave out some clones; in studies compared against another copy, an unresolved V gene accounts for under half, and the cause of the remainder is not known. The sample contains 3,000 or so clones, 55% to 70% of them found a single time. Around 20% of the sample comes from the top ten. Sequencing was performed on non-adjacent lung tissue. The receptors here all came from a human donor with non-small cell lung cancer.

V and J are TRBV18 and TRBJ2-7; a weak D match, TRBD1 (5 bases). Germline V CDR1 and CDR2: KGHSH, LQKENI. Trimming pared 6 bases from V and 2 bases from J, leaving 20 bases between. This CDR3 comprises 16 residues. CDR3 bases: TGTGCCAGCTCGAGCCTAAGGGGAAAAAGAGCCTACGAGCAGTACTTC. It codes for CASSSLRGKRAYEQYF.

The J gene is TRBJ2-5, the V gene TRBV28, with D possibly being TRBD1 (5 bases). Germline CDR1 reads MDHEN; CDR2 reads SYDVKM. CDR3 size: 15 residues. Trimming stripped 5 bases from V and 1 base from J, with 14 bases between. CDR3 sequence reads: CASSLFDRLQETQYF. As DNA, the CDR3 is TGTGCCAGCAGTCTGTTCGACAGACTCCAAGAGACCCAGTACTTC.

This clone was seen only a few times. DNA for the CDR3: TGCGCCAGCAGCTCTAGCACAGATACGCAGTATTTT. It specifies CASSSSTDTQYF. The chain recombines TRBV5-1 with TRBJ2-3; D is unclear. The ends were cut back, 3 bases at V and 0 bases at J, with 2 bases in the middle. CDR3 length: 12 residues. Germline CDR1 is SGHRS and CDR2 is YFSETQ.

The chain uses TRBV7-2 and TRBJ2-5, with 8 bases that match TRBD1. Germline V gene data show CDR1 as SGHTA and CDR2 as FQGNSA. Germline trimming cut 5 bases from V and 5 bases from J; bases unmatched to any gene: 10. The CDR3 is 15 amino acids. The DNA of the CDR3 is TGTGCCAGCAGCCGGCGGACAGGGATGGCGGAGACCCAGTACTTC. Protein: CASSRRTGMAETQYF. The whole variable domain, remainder taken from reference TRBV7-2 and TRBJ2-5, is GAGVSQSPSNKVTEKGKDVELRCDPISGHTALYWYRQSLGQGLEFLIYFQGNSAPDKSGLPSDRFSAERTGGSVSTLTIQRTQQEDSAVYLCASSRRTGMAETQYFGPGTRLLVL.

The J gene is TRBJ1-4, the V gene TRBV7-8; 7 bases line up with TRBD1. The germline gives CDR1 SGHVS, CDR2 FQNEAQ. The J segment lost 8 bases and the V segment lost 1 base, leaving 4 bases of the junction unmatched. CDR3 size: 14 residues. The CDR3 sequence: CASSLDRGLEKLFF. Here the CDR3 DNA reads TGTGCCAGCAGCTTAGACAGGGGCCTAGAAAAACTGTTTTTT.

This clone was seen only once. V gene TRBV6-1 combines with J gene TRBJ1-4; 7 bases map to TRBD1. Germline assignment: CDR1 MNHNS and CDR2 SASEGT. The V segment lost 7 bases and the J segment 8 bases; nucleotides outside the gene matches: 10. The CDR3 loop spans 14 amino acids. This CDR3 is CASTTGQFEEKLFF. CDR3 bases: TGTGCCAGCACGACAGGGCAATTCGAAGAAAAACTGTTTTTT.

The chain recombines TRBV5-1 with TRBJ1-2; TRBD1 might be the D (6 bases). The V gene's germline CDR1 is SGHRS and CDR2 YFSETQ. Trimming took 3 bases from V and 1 from J, leaving 16 bases between them. The CDR3 sequence is 16 residues long. CDR3 region: CASSSTNRALNYGYTF. CDR3 DNA sequence: TGCGCCAGCAGCTCCACGAACAGGGCCCTTAACTATGGCTACACCTTC.

V and J are TRBV7-3 and TRBJ2-7; TRBD2 aligns across 7 bases. V dropped 5 bases and J dropped 4; count of bases not matched to a gene: 11. The CDR3 sequence is 15 residues long. In germline, CDR1 is SGHTA, CDR2 FQGTGA. The CDR3 reads CASSPTPGLLYEQYF. CDR3 nucleotide sequence: TGTGCCAGCAGCCCGACGCCGGGACTACTGTACGAGCAGTACTTC.

The chain couples TRBV9 to TRBJ2-3, with D possibly matching TRBD2 (5 bases). Germline V CDR1 and CDR2: SGDLS, YYNGEE. V gave up 2 bases and J gave up 3 bases, with 10 bases separating them. The CDR3 extends over 14 amino acids. The CDR3 nucleotides read TGTGCCAGCAGCGTTCGGGGATTAACAGATACGCAGTATTTT. This translates into CASSVRGLTDTQYF.

The V call is TRBV7-8, the J call TRBJ2-1; maybe TRBD1 (5 bases). Germline V CDR1 and CDR2: SGHVS, FQNEAQ. The CDR3 loop spans 13 amino acids. With 8 bases removed from V and 7 bases from J, the gap between germline ends came to 15 bases. The CDR3 DNA reads TGTGCCAGCTGTGGGGCGATCCCAAATGAGCAGTTCTTC. Amino acid sequence: CASCGAIPNEQFF.

The genes are TRBV10-3 and TRBJ2-1; 9 bases agree with TRBD1. Unmatched junction bases numbered 5, after V lost 6 bases and J lost 5 bases. Germline assignment: CDR1 ENHRY and CDR2 SYGVKD. The CDR3 has 14 amino acids. CDR3 amino acids: CAIRDRGDHNEQFF. CDR3 bases: TGTGCCATCAGGGACAGGGGAGACCACAATGAGCAGTTCTTC.

This sequence joins TRBV7-9 and TRBJ1-5; D remains ambiguous. The V gene's germline CDR1 is SEHNR and CDR2 FQNEAQ (reference sequence). This CDR3 comprises 12 residues. The germline V and J ends were trimmed by 6 bases and 3 bases, with 6 bases remaining between them. This CDR3 is CASSPLNQPQHF. DNA of the CDR3: TGTGCCAGCAGTCCACTCAATCAGCCCCAGCATTTT.

The chain carries TRBV4-1 and TRBJ2-2, with 10 nucleotides matching TRBD2. CDR1 is MGHRA, CDR2 YSYEKL, per germline. J lost 5 bases, V lost 0 bases, and 6 bases had no gene match. The CDR3 runs to 17 residues. The CDR3 bases are TGCGCCAGCAGCCAAGATCCGAGCGGGGGGGGTACCGGGGAGCTGTTTTTT. Protein: CASSQDPSGGGTGELFF.

The CDR3 loop reads CASSTDRAAPLHF. As DNA, the CDR3 is TGTGCCAGCAGTACCGACAGGGCGGCACCCCTCCACTTT. The rearrangement uses TRBV6-6 and TRBJ1-6, with 7 bases that match TRBD1. The CDR3 length is 13 residues. V shed 5 bases and J 11 bases; nucleotides not matched to a gene: 6. Germline CDR1 and CDR2: MNHNY and SVGAGI (reference sequence).

The CDR3 DNA sequence: TGTGCGAGGAGTGGTGACAGGCACAATGAGCAGTTCTTC. This codes for CARSGDRHNEQFF. The chain is built from TRBV2 and TRBJ2-1; D is perhaps TRBD1 (6 bases). The CDR3 runs 13 residues. Germline CDR1 is SNHLY and CDR2 is FYNNEI.

This chain joins TRBV5-4 and TRBJ1-1; no definite D call. This CDR3 spans 14 amino acids. In germline, CDR1 is SGHNT, CDR2 YYREEE (reference sequence). The V end was cut by 2 bases, the J end by 0 bases, with 8 bases between. This CDR3 is CASSFDTLNTEAFF. The CDR3 DNA sequence: TGTGCCAGCAGCTTTGACACCTTGAACACTGAAGCTTTCTTT.

This chain connects TRBV10-3 to TRBJ2-7; a possible D gene is TRBD1 (6 bases). The CDR3 has 13 residues. Germline CDR1 and CDR2: ENHRY and SYGVKD. Trimming removed 5 bases from V and 1 base from J, with 9 bases in between. This CDR3 reads CAISRQDSYEQYF. The CDR3 DNA reads TGTGCCATCAGTAGACAGGATTCCTACGAGCAGTACTTC.

This clone ranks as hyperexpanded (1% or more). This chain links TRBV7-6 with TRBJ2-3; 12 bases map to TRBD2. Trimming removed 3 bases from V and 3 bases from J; junction bases left unmatched: 10. Germline V gene lookup returns CDR1 SGHVS and CDR2 FNYEAQ. CDR3 size: 18 residues. In DNA form, the CDR3 reads TGTGCCAGCAGCTTCGGGCTAGCGGGGGGGCAACGAACAGATACGCAGTATTTT. This codes for CASSFGLAGGQRTDTQYF.